The 27 T cell receptor beta chains reported below all come from one sample, sequenced in a study of blood T cell repertoires in COVID-19. TCRdb's table, derived via immunoSEQ multiplex PCR, lists solely in-frame clones and lacks some. The repertoire holds some 210,000 clones, with over 75% as singletons. The specimen sequenced was peripheral blood. The origin of the receptors is a woman aged 40 to 50 with acute or convalescent COVID-19.

The chain has TRBV7-2 and TRBJ2-3; D is undetermined. With 1 base removed from V and 8 bases from J, the gap between germline ends came to 16 bases. The germline V gene has CDR1 SGHTA and CDR2 FQGNSA. The CDR3 is 15 amino acids. The CDR3: CASSLEARGVGTQYF. In nucleotides, the CDR3 is TGTGCCAGCAGCTTAGAGGCCAGAGGAGTAGGTACGCAGTATTTT.

The chain recombines TRBV5-1 with TRBJ2-3; 7 positions match TRBD2. The CDR3 loop spans 14 amino acids. Germline V gene data show CDR1 as SGHRS and CDR2 as YFSETQ. The V and J ends lost 9 bases and 1 base, in that order; junction bases with no gene match: 8. CDR3 in DNA: TGCGCCACTACCAGGGACTATGGCACAGATACGCAGTATTTT. The encoded protein is CATTRDYGTDTQYF.

The genes are TRBV4-1 and TRBJ2-2, with 9 bases aligning to TRBD2. The CDR3 is made up of 17 amino acids. Germline loops: CDR1 MGHRA, CDR2 YSYEKL. J gave up 2 bases and V 1 base, and 5 bases lay outside the gene matches. This CDR3 is CASSQVIAGDNTGELFF. DNA for the CDR3: TGCGCCAGCAGCCAAGTAATAGCGGGGGATAACACCGGGGAGCTGTTTTTT.

This chain joins TRBV10-3 and TRBJ2-1, with 7 positions matching TRBD1. Trimming at V came to 6 bases and at J to 0 bases, leaving 5 bases not matched to a gene. The CDR3 has 15 residues. Germline V gene lookup returns CDR1 ENHRY and CDR2 SYGVKD. This chain's CDR3 is CAISERTGSYNEQFF. DNA of the CDR3: TGTGCCATCAGCGAGAGGACAGGCTCCTACAATGAGCAGTTCTTC.

The chain links TRBV24-1 to TRBJ1-2; D is possibly TRBD1 (5 bases). Trimming pared 3 bases from V and 3 bases from J, leaving 10 bases between. Germline loops: CDR1 KGHDR, CDR2 SFDVKD. This CDR3 has 14 amino acids. Written as DNA, the CDR3 is TGTGCCACCAGTGATGCAGGGCCTTACTATGGCTACACCTTC. It encodes CATSDAGPYYGYTF.

The chain employs TRBV29-1 and TRBJ1-1; no reliable D call. CDR1 and CDR2 from the germline V gene are SQVTM and ANQGSEA. The ends were cut back, 6 bases at V and 1 base at J, with 3 bases in the middle. This CDR3 has 10 amino acids. The CDR3 protein is CSVRNTEAFF. In DNA, the CDR3 is TGCAGCGTCAGGAACACTGAAGCTTTCTTT.

This rearrangement joins TRBV6-5 to TRBJ2-5, with D tentatively TRBD1 (5 bases). The CDR3 is made up of 13 amino acids. Deletions cut 9 bases from V and 4 bases from J, with 15 bases between. Germline CDR1 and CDR2: MNHEY and SVGAGI. The CDR3 DNA reads TGTGCCAGTGAGAGACAGCAAAGAGAGACCCAGTACTTC. Its translation is CASERQQRETQYF.

The rearrangement joins TRBV19 to TRBJ1-5, with 7 bases aligning to TRBD1. Losses at the gene ends were 1 base for V and 4 bases for J; bases not matched to a gene: 10. The CDR3 length is 17 residues. Germline V gene lookup returns CDR1 LNHDA and CDR2 SQIVND (reference sequence). CDR3 sequence reads: CASSIVPGQRGNQPQHF. DNA for the CDR3: TGTGCCAGTAGTATAGTTCCGGGACAGCGGGGGAATCAGCCCCAGCATTTT.

With respect to this clone: The junction shows a germline mismatch at one end, possibly a read error. The chain carries TRBV7-8 and TRBJ1-2; D remains ambiguous. Germline CDR1 and CDR2: SGHVS and FQNEAQ. CDR3 size: 13 residues. CDR3 region: CASSLAHEGLRGF. Written as DNA, the CDR3 is TGTGCCAGCAGCTTAGCTCACGAAGGCCTGCGAGGTTTC.

This sequence joins TRBV6-4 and TRBJ1-1; D may be TRBD1 (5 bases). This CDR3 region has 14 residues. Germline V CDR1 and CDR2: MRHNA, SNTAGT. Between the trimmed V and J ends, which lost 2 bases and 11 bases, there was a span of 18 bases. The CDR3 nucleotides read TGTGCCAGCAGTGACAGGTCCGGGGGATCCAACGCTTTCTTT. Translation: CASSDRSGGSNAFF.

The chain couples TRBV5-1 to TRBJ1-1; D might be TRBD1 (5 bases). The CDR3 spans 14 residues. CDR1 SGHRS and CDR2 YFSETQ come from the germline V gene. Trimming cost V 1 base and J 5 bases, with 12 bases left between them. CDR3 region: CASSLSGRGTEAFF. As DNA, the CDR3 is TGCGCCAGCAGCTTGTCGGGGAGGGGTACTGAAGCTTTCTTT.

This chain joins TRBV11-2 and TRBJ2-2; D not certain. Trimming pared 7 bases from V and 9 bases from J, leaving 15 bases between. CDR3 size: 13 residues. CDR1 is SGHAT and CDR2 is FQNNGV in the germline V gene. CDR3 loop: CASTLRQSRELFF. CDR3 DNA: TGTGCCAGCACACTACGCCAGTCGCGGGAGCTGTTTTTT.

This rearrangement joins TRBV6-6 to TRBJ1-1; TRBD1 matches 8 bases. Germline values: CDR1 MNHNY, CDR2 SVGAGI (reference sequence). J gave up 10 bases and V 6 bases, and 7 bases lay outside the gene matches. This CDR3 is built from 12 residues. The CDR3 sequence: CASSQGGTGAFF. The DNA for the CDR3 is TGTGCCAGCAGCCAGGGGGGGACAGGAGCTTTCTTT.

The chain links TRBV5-1 to TRBJ2-3, with 12 bases identical to TRBD2. With 2 bases clipped from V and 4 bases from J, the junction kept 14 bases outside the gene matches. The CDR3 has 19 amino acids. CDR1 is SGHRS and CDR2 is YFSETQ in the germline V gene. The CDR3 sequence is CASSFGLAGLGGEADTQYF. CDR3 coding DNA: TGCGCCAGCAGCTTCGGACTAGCGGGGTTGGGGGGTGAGGCAGATACGCAGTATTTT.

The chain links TRBV15 to TRBJ2-4; unclear D gene. The germline V and J ends were trimmed by 0 bases and 13 bases, with 10 bases remaining between them. This CDR3 has 12 residues. Germline V gives CDR1 LNHNV, CDR2 YYDKDF (reference sequence). CDR3 protein: CATSRDESIQYF. The CDR3 DNA reads TGTGCCACCAGCAGAGATGAGAGCATACAGTACTTC.

The chain combines TRBV5-1 with TRBJ1-6; a possible D gene is TRBD1 (6 bases). CDR1 and CDR2 (germline): SGHRS, YFSETQ. Trimming took 2 bases from V and 9 from J, leaving 18 bases between them. The CDR3 has 16 amino acids. CDR3 sequence: CASSFGPGQGFSPLHF. CDR3 nucleotides: TGCGCCAGCAGCTTCGGACCGGGACAAGGGTTTTCACCCCTCCACTTT.

The V and J genes are TRBV7-9 and TRBJ1-6, with unresolved D. The CDR3 has 15 amino acids. The germline V gene has CDR1 SEHNR and CDR2 FQNEAQ (reference sequence). The V end lost 6 bases, the J end lost 5 bases, and 14 bases lay between the germline ends. CDR3 DNA: TGTGCCAGCAGGCCCGGGGATGGTGATAATTCACCCCTCCACTTT. It translates to CASRPGDGDNSPLHF.

The chain links TRBV4-1 to TRBJ1-2; D is uncertain. Germline V gene data show CDR1 as MGHRA and CDR2 as YSYEKL. The V end was cut by 4 bases, the J end by 2 bases, with 14 bases between. The CDR3 sequence is 15 residues long. The CDR3 DNA is TGCGCCAGCAGCCGGTTCCGGACGGGAAACTATGGCTACACCTTC. Translation gives CASSRFRTGNYGYTF.

The chain recombines TRBV6-6 with TRBJ2-1; 7 nucleotides match TRBD1. The length of the CDR3 is 16 residues. The germline CDR1 and CDR2 sequences are MNHNY and SVGAGI (reference sequence). J gave up 0 bases and V 2 bases, and 4 bases lay outside the gene matches. The DNA of the CDR3 is TGTGCCAGCAGTTACCACAGGGGCTACTCCTACAATGAGCAGTTCTTC. This codes for CASSYHRGYSYNEQFF.

The V gene is TRBV6-2 or TRBV6-3, the J gene TRBJ1-1, with 8 nucleotides matching TRBD1. CDR1 and CDR2 from the germline V gene are MNHEY and SVGEGT. CDR3 length: 18 residues. With V trimmed by 2 bases and J by 0 bases, 11 bases remained unmatched. CDR3 protein: CASSYVALQGAVNTEAFF. CDR3 DNA: TGTGCCAGCAGTTACGTGGCTCTGCAGGGGGCAGTGAACACTGAAGCTTTCTTT.

This chain uses TRBV24-1 with TRBJ1-5; D is perhaps TRBD1 (5 bases). Trimming pared 10 bases from V and 4 bases from J, leaving 16 bases between. CDR3 size: 14 residues. The germline gives CDR1 KGHDR, CDR2 SFDVKD. DNA for the CDR3: TGTGCCACAGGGGAGGGGCGAGGGAATCAGCCCCAGCATTTT. Its protein product is CATGEGRGNQPQHF.

This chain connects TRBV2 to TRBJ1-2, with 7 bases identical to TRBD1. The germline gives CDR1 SNHLY, CDR2 FYNNEI. CDR3 length: 17 amino acids. The trim removed 6 bases at V and 0 bases at J, leaving 13 bases unmatched. The CDR3 DNA reads as TGTGCCAGCAGCAGACAGGGCCCCCTCCCATCTAACTATGGCTACACCTTC. Translated, it gives CASSRQGPLPSNYGYTF.

The chain uses TRBV7-8 and TRBJ2-7; 8 positions agree with TRBD2. Losses at the gene ends were 5 bases for V and 4 bases for J; bases not matched to a gene: 13. In germline, CDR1 is SGHVS, CDR2 FQNEAQ. The CDR3 covers 16 residues. The CDR3 loop reads CASSNGVTGGPYEQYV. The CDR3 bases are TGTGCCAGCAGCAACGGGGTGACGGGGGGGCCTTACGAGCAGTACGTC.

The gene calls are TRBV15 and TRBJ1-6; no clear D. V gave up 6 bases and J gave up 3 bases, with 18 bases separating them. Germline CDR1 LNHNV, CDR2 YYDKDF (reference sequence). The CDR3 totals 17 residues. The CDR3 here is CATRDGTATYYNSPLHF. The CDR3 coding sequence is TGTGCCACCAGAGATGGTACAGCTACTTACTATAATTCACCCCTCCACTTT.

V and J are TRBV10-3 and TRBJ1-5; the match to TRBD1 covers 8 bases. CDR1 is ENHRY, CDR2 SYGVKD, per germline. CDR3 length: 14 amino acids. With 2 bases clipped from V and 7 bases from J, the junction kept 4 bases outside the gene matches. The CDR3 coding sequence is TGTGCCATCAGTGAGGGACAGGGAGGGCAGCCCCAGCATTTT. Translation: CAISEGQGGQPQHF.

This clone was counted at least ten times. The rearrangement joins TRBV19 to TRBJ1-5; D is perhaps TRBD1 (5 bases). V lost 6 bases and J lost 0, with 15 bases in between. Germline loops: CDR1 LNHDA, CDR2 SQIVND (reference sequence). This CDR3 is 16 amino acids long. CDR3 DNA: TGTGCCAGTAGCCCCCAGGGCCCCTATAGCAATCAGCCCCAGCATTTT. This gives the protein CASSPQGPYSNQPQHF.

The chain has TRBV6-6 and TRBJ1-5; D perhaps matches TRBD1 (6 bases). Trimming removed 4 bases at V and 5 bases at J, with 12 bases between. The CDR3 loop spans 14 amino acids. CDR1 is MNHNY and CDR2 is SVGAGI in the germline V gene (reference sequence). Here the CDR3 reads CASSSRQADQPQHF. The CDR3 nucleotides are TGTGCCAGCAGTTCCCGACAGGCCGATCAGCCCCAGCATTTT.